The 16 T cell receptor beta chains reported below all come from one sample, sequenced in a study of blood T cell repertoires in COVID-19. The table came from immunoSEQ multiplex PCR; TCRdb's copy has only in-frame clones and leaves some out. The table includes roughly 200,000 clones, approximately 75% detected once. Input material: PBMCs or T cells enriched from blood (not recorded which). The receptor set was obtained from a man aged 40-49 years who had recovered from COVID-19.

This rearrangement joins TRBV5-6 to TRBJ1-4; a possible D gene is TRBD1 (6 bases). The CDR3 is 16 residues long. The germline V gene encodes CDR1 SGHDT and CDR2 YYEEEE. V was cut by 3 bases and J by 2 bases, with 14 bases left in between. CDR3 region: CASSYAGGHTNEKLFF. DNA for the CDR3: TGTGCCAGCAGCTACGCGGGGGGGCATACTAATGAAAAACTGTTTTTT.

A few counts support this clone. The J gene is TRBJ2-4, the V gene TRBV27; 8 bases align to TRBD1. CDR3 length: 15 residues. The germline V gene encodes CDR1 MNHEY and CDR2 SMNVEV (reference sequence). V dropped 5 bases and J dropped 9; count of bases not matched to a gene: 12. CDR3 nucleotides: TGTGCCAGCAGTCCGACCATCCAGGGGGCGGGCATTCAGTACTTC. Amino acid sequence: CASSPTIQGAGIQYF.

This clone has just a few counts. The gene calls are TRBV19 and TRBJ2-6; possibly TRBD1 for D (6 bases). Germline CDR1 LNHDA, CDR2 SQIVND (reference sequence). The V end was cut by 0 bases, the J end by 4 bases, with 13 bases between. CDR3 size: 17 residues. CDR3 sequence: CASSIDLGTPGANVLTF. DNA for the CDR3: TGTGCCAGTAGTATAGATCTGGGGACACCCGGGGCCAACGTCCTGACTTTC.

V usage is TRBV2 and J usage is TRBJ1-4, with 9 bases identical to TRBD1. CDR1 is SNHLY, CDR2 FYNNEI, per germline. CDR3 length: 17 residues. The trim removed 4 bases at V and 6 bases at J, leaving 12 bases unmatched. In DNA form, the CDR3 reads TGTGCCAGCAGTGGGGACAGGGCTACTCCCATCGATGAAAAACTGTTTTTT. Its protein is CASSGDRATPIDEKLFF.

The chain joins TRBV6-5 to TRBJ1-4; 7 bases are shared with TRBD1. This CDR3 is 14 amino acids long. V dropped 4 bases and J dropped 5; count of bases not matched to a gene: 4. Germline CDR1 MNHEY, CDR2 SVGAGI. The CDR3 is CASSWGQRNEKLFF. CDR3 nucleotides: TGTGCCAGCAGTTGGGGACAGAGAAATGAAAAACTGTTTTTT.

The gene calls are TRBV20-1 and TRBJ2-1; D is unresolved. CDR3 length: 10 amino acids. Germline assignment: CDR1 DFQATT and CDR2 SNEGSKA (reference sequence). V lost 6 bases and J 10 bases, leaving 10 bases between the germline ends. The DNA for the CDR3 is TGCAGTGCCAGCGACGGCGAGCAGTTCTTC. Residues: CSASDGEQFF.

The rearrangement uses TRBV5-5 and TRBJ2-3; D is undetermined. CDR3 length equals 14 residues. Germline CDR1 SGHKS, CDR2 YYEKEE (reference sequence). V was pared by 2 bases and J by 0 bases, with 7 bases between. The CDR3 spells CASSFSPSTDTQYF. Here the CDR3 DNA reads TGTGCCAGCAGCTTCTCCCCCAGCACAGATACGCAGTATTTT.

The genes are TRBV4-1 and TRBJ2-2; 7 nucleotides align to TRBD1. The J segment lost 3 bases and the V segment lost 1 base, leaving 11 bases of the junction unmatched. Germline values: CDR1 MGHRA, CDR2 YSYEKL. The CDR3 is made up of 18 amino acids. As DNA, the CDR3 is TGCGCCAGCAGCCAAGTTTGGGCAGGGGGTAGCGACACCGGGGAGCTGTTTTTT. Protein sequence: CASSQVWAGGSDTGELFF.

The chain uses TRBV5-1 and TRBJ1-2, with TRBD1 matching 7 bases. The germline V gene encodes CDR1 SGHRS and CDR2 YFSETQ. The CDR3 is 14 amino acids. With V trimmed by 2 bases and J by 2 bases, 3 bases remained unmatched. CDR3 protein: CASSLGTENYGYTF. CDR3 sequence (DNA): TGCGCCAGCAGCTTAGGGACAGAAAACTATGGCTACACCTTC.

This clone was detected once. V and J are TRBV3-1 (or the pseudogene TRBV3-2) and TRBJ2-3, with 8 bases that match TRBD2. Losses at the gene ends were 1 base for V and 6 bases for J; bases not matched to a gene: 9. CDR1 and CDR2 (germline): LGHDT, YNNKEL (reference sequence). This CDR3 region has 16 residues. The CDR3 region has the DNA TGTGCCAGCAGCCAAGGACAAGCGGGAGCCCTGGATACGCAGTATTTT. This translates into CASSQGQAGALDTQYF.

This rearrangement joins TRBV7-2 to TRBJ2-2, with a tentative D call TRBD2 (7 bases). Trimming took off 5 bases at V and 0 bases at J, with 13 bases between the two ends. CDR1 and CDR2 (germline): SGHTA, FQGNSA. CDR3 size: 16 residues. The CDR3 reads CASSRGGRANTGELFF. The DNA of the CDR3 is TGTGCCAGCAGCCGCGGGGGCCGGGCGAACACCGGGGAGCTGTTTTTT. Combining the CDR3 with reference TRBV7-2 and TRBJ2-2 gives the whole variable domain GAGVSQSPSNKVTEKGKDVELRCDPISGHTALYWYRQSLGQGLEFLIYFQGNSAPDKSGLPSDRFSAERTGGSVSTLTIQRTQQEDSAVYLCASSRGGRANTGELFFGEGSRLTVL.

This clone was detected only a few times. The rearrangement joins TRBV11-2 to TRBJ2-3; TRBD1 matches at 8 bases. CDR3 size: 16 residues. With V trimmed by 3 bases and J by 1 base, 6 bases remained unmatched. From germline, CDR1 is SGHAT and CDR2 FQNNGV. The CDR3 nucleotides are TGTGCCAGCAGCTTCGACAGGGGCGGAGGCACAGATACGCAGTATTTT. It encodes CASSFDRGGGTDTQYF.

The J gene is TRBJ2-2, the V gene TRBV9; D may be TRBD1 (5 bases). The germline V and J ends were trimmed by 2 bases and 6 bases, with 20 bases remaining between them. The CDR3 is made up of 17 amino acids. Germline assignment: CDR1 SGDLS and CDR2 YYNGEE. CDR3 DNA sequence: TGTGCCAGCAGCGTGCCACAGGAAGGGTCCGATTCCGGGGAGCTGTTTTTT. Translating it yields CASSVPQEGSDSGELFF.

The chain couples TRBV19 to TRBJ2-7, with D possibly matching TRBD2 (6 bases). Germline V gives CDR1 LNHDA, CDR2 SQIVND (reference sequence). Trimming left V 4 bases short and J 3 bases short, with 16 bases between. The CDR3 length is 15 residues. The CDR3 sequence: CASSTRGGLNYEQYF. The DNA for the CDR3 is TGTGCCAGTAGTACGAGAGGAGGGTTGAACTACGAGCAGTACTTC. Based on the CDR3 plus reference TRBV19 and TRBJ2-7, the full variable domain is DGGITQSPKYLFRKEGQNVTLSCEQNLNHDAMYWYRQDPGQGLRLIYYSQIVNDFQKGDIAEGYSVSREKKESFPLTVTSAQKNPTAFYLCASSTRGGLNYEQYFGPGTRLTVT.

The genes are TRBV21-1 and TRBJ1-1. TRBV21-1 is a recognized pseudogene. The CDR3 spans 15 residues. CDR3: CASSPPRGWNTEAFF. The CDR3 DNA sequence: TGTGCCAGCAGCCCCCCTCGGGGATGGAACACTGAAGCTTTCTTT.

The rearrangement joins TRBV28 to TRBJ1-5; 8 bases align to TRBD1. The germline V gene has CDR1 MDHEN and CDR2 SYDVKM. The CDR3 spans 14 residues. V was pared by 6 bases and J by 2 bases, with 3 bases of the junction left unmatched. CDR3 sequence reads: CASSSGGGNQPQHF. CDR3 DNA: TGTGCCAGCAGCTCAGGGGGCGGCAATCAGCCCCAGCATTTT.